This T cell receptor beta chain came from a study of memory CD4+ T cells and cytomegalovirus serostatus. Assay used: immunoSEQ multiplex PCR; TCRdb lists only in-frame clones, some missing. Found here are some 47,000 clones, roughly 80% of them singletons; the top ten hold about 0.79%. The sample holds a few counts of this clone. The sort gate was single viable CD3+CD4+CD8-CD45RO+ cells for memory CD4+ T cells. Trimming removed 3 bases from V and 1 base from J, with 9 bases in between. The CDR3 sequence is 14 residues long. Germline V lookup: CDR1 ENHRY, CDR2 SYGVKD. Sequenced material: memory CD4+ T cells from blood. This TCR derives from an adult in good health and CMV-seronegative. The chain employs TRBV10-3 and TRBJ1-1; no clear D. The CDR3 is CAISEGQQNTEAFF. The CDR3 DNA reads as TGTGCCATCAGTGAAGGGCAGCAGAACACTGAAGCTTTCTTT.